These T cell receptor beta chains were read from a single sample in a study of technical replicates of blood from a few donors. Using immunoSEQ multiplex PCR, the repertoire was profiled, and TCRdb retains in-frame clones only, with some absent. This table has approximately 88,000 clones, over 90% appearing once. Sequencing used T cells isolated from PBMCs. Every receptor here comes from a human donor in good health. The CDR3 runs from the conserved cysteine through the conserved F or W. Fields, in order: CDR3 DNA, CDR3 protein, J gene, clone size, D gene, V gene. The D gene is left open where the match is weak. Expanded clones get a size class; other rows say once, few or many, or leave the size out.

CDR3nt: TGTGCCACCAGCAGAGATTTACAGTTTCAGGGGGATACGCAGTATTTT
CDR3aa: CATSRDLQFQGDTQYF
j_gene: TRBJ2-3
abundance: -
d_gene: -
v_gene: TRBV15

CDR3nt: TGTGCCAGCAGTTATCCACGGGGTGGAGAGCAGTACTTC
CDR3aa: CASSYPRGGEQYF
j_gene: TRBJ2-7
abundance: -
d_gene: -
v_gene: TRBV6-5

CDR3nt: TGCAGCGTTGGGGGGGGCCATAACTATGGCTACACCTTC
CDR3aa: CSVGGGHNYGYTF
j_gene: TRBJ1-2
abundance: few
d_gene: -
v_gene: TRBV29-1

CDR3nt: TGCAGCGTTGGGGGGGGACTTAAAGAGACCCAGTACTTC
CDR3aa: CSVGGGLKETQYF
j_gene: TRBJ2-5
abundance: -
d_gene: TRBD2
v_gene: TRBV29-1

CDR3nt: TGTGCCAGTAGTATAAGGGGACAGAGCTCTGGGGCCAACGTCCTGACTTTC
CDR3aa: CASSIRGQSSGANVLTF
j_gene: TRBJ2-6
abundance: -
d_gene: TRBD1
v_gene: TRBV19

CDR3nt: TGTGCCAGTCGTTTATCCGGCAGCGTAGAAAAACTGTTTTTT
CDR3aa: CASRLSGSVEKLFF
j_gene: TRBJ1-4
abundance: -
d_gene: -
v_gene: TRBV27

CDR3nt: TGTGCCAGCAGCTTATCAGGGTACGGGGGATACGAGCAGTACTTC
CDR3aa: CASSLSGYGGYEQYF
j_gene: TRBJ2-7
abundance: -
d_gene: -
v_gene: TRBV11-2

CDR3nt: TGTGCCATACTACAGGGTGACAAGCCCCAGCATTTT
CDR3aa: CAILQGDKPQHF
j_gene: TRBJ1-5
abundance: -
d_gene: -
v_gene: TRBV28

CDR3nt: TGTGCCAGCAGTGCCGAGGGTGGTGAGCAGTTCTTC
CDR3aa: CASSAEGGEQFF
j_gene: TRBJ2-1
abundance: -
d_gene: -
v_gene: TRBV6-1

CDR3nt: TGTGCCAGTAGTATAGCGCGGGGAGGCTACGAGCAGTACTTC
CDR3aa: CASSIARGGYEQYF
j_gene: TRBJ2-7
abundance: -
d_gene: -
v_gene: TRBV19

CDR3nt: TGTGCTAGTGGTTTGGTATTCGGGACAGGGAGTAGGAAGGAGACTGAAGCTTTCTTT
CDR3aa: CASGLVFGTGSRKETEAFF
j_gene: TRBJ1-1
abundance: -
d_gene: TRBD1
v_gene: TRBV12-5

CDR3nt: TGTGCCAGCAGCGTACTAGCGGGGGGGTTTTCGCAAGAGACCCAGTACTTC
CDR3aa: CASSVLAGGFSQETQYF
j_gene: TRBJ2-5
abundance: -
d_gene: TRBD2
v_gene: TRBV11-1

CDR3nt: TGTGCCAGCCACTCCACCGCCAAGAGCTCCTACAATGAGCAGTTCTTC
CDR3aa: CASHSTAKSSYNEQFF
j_gene: TRBJ2-1
abundance: -
d_gene: -
v_gene: TRBV6-6

CDR3nt: TGTGCCAGCAGTTCTCCGGGACTGCACTCTGGGGCCAACGTCCTGACTTTC
CDR3aa: CASSSPGLHSGANVLTF
j_gene: TRBJ2-6
abundance: -
d_gene: -
v_gene: TRBV28

CDR3nt: TGCGCCAGCAGCTGGATGGGGACTAGCGGGGGGGCCCTCCAAGAGACCCAGTACTTC
CDR3aa: CASSWMGTSGGALQETQYF
j_gene: TRBJ2-5
abundance: -
d_gene: TRBD2
v_gene: TRBV5-1

CDR3nt: TGCAGCGTTGAATGGGATTTTGGGGAACAGGGGTTTTCCTACAATGAGCAGTTCTTC
CDR3aa: CSVEWDFGEQGFSYNEQFF
j_gene: TRBJ2-1
abundance: -
d_gene: TRBD1
v_gene: TRBV29-1

CDR3nt: TGTGCCAGCAGATCCTACGGGACCTACGAGCAGTACTTC
CDR3aa: CASRSYGTYEQYF
j_gene: TRBJ2-7
abundance: -
d_gene: -
v_gene: TRBV6-5

CDR3nt: TGTGCCACCATTCTGAACCCGGACAGGGGCTATGGCTACACCTTC
CDR3aa: CATILNPDRGYGYTF
j_gene: TRBJ1-2
abundance: -
d_gene: TRBD1
v_gene: TRBV28

CDR3nt: TGTGCCAGTAGTACGGCCTCGAGGACTGAAGCTTTCTTT
CDR3aa: CASSTASRTEAFF
j_gene: TRBJ1-1
abundance: -
d_gene: -
v_gene: TRBV19

CDR3nt: TGTGCCAGCAGCTCGACTAGCTCCTACAATGAGCAGTTCTTC
CDR3aa: CASSSTSSYNEQFF
j_gene: TRBJ2-1
abundance: -
d_gene: -
v_gene: TRBV6-1

CDR3nt: TGTGCCAGCAGCGGTTTACAGAAACGAAATTCACCCCTCCACTTT
CDR3aa: CASSGLQKRNSPLHF
j_gene: TRBJ1-6
abundance: -
d_gene: -
v_gene: TRBV11-2

CDR3nt: TGTGCCAGCAGCTCTAGACTAGCGGGAGTTCGGTTCTTC
CDR3aa: CASSSRLAGVRFF
j_gene: TRBJ2-1
abundance: once
d_gene: TRBD2
v_gene: TRBV11-1

CDR3nt: TGTGCCAGCTCACCGGAACAGGGAGTCGGAAATGAGCAGTTCTTC
CDR3aa: CASSPEQGVGNEQFF
j_gene: TRBJ2-1
abundance: -
d_gene: -
v_gene: TRBV18

CDR3nt: TGTGCCAGCAGCCTACGAGCAGGGTCGTATGGCTACACCTTC
CDR3aa: CASSLRAGSYGYTF
j_gene: TRBJ1-2
abundance: few
d_gene: -
v_gene: TRBV7-9

CDR3nt: TGTGCCAGCAGCCAACATTTTCAGGAGAACACTGAAGCTTTCTTT
CDR3aa: CASSQHFQENTEAFF
j_gene: TRBJ1-1
abundance: -
d_gene: -
v_gene: TRBV4-2

CDR3nt: TGTGCCAGCAGCTTTAAGGGGGAGACCCAGTACTTC
CDR3aa: CASSFKGETQYF
j_gene: TRBJ2-5
abundance: -
d_gene: -
v_gene: TRBV7-6